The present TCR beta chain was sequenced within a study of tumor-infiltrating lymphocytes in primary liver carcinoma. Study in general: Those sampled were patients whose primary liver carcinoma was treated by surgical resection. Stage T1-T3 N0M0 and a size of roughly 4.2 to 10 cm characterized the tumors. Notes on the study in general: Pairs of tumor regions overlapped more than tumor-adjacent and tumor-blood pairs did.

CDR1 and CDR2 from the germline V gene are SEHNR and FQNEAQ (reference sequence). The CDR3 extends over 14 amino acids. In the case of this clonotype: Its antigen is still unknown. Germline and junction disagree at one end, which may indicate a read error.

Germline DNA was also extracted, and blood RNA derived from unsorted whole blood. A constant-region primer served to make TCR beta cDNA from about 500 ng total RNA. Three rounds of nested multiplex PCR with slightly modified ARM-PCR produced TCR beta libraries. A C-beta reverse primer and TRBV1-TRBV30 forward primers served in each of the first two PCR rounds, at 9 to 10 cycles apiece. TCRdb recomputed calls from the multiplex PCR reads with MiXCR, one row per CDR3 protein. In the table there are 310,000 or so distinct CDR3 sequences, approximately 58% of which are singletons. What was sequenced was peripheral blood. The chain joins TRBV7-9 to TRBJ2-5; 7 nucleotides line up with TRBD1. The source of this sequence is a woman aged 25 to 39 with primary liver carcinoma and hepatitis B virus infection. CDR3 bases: TGTGCCAGCAGCGACAGGGCAATGCAAGAGACCCAGTATTTC. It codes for CASSDRAMQETQYF. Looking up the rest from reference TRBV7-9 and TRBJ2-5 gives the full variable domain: DTGVSQNPRHKITKRGQNVTFRCDPISEHNRLYWYRQTLGQGPEFLTYFQNEAQLEKSRLLSDRFSAERPKGSFSTLEIQRTEQGDSAMYLCASSDRAMQETQYFGPGTRLLVL.